Listed below are T cell receptor beta chains from one sample, sequenced in a study of blood T cell repertoires in COVID-19. Sequencing used immunoSEQ multiplex PCR; TCRdb keeps in-frame clones, though not all of them. The sample has more than 200,000 clones, approximately 90% seen once; the top ten hold 9.5% to 13%. Source material: peripheral blood. These receptors were collected from a man between 50 and 59 years old with COVID-19, enrolled during active disease. The CDR3 runs from the conserved cysteine through the conserved F or W. A D gene is named only where the DNA matches it firmly. Size values are once, few and many counts, or a class for expanded clones, and some rows have none.

v_gene	j_gene	d_gene	abundance	CDR3nt	CDR3aa
TRBV18	TRBJ2-3	TRBD2	.	TGTGCCAGCTCACTGACGGGAGGAGCGGGGGAGGATACGCAGTATTTT	CASSLTGGAGEDTQYF
TRBV7-8	TRBJ1-5	.	.	TGTGCCAGCAGCTTGGGGGAGGGGGGAGTCGGCAATCAGCCCCAGCATTTT	CASSLGEGGVGNQPQHF
TRBV19	TRBJ1-2	TRBD1	.	TGTGCCAGTAGTGCCTTCACAGGGGGCCGGAACTATGGCTACACCTTC	CASSAFTGGRNYGYTF
TRBV23-1	TRBJ2-4	TRBD1	.	TGCGCCAGCAGTCAATCGACTGGGGACAGGGGGAAAGGTCCCGCCAAAAACATTCAGTACTTC	CASSQSTGDRGKGPAKNIQYF
TRBV7-8	TRBJ2-7	.	.	TGTGCCAGCAGCTTCCGATCCCCGACGGGGGGCTCGTCCACCTACGAGCAGTACTTC	CASSFRSPTGGSSTYEQYF
TRBV27	TRBJ2-5	TRBD1	.	TGTGCCAGCACCCCGGTGGGACAGGGTAGGCGGGAGACCCAGTACTTC	CASTPVGQGRRETQYF
TRBV5-6	TRBJ2-2	TRBD1	.	TGTGCCAGCAGCTTGGTCCAGGGGGCGAACACCGGGGAGCTGTTTTTT	CASSLVQGANTGELFF
TRBV21-1	TRBJ2-1	.	.	TGTGCCAGCAGCAAAGCGGGTCAGGGGGCCGGTGGGTACAATGAGCAGTTCTTC	CASSKAGQGAGGYNEQFF
TRBV28	TRBJ2-1	.	.	TGTGCCAGCACCCGGGGGGCGATTTCGAATGAGCAGTTCTTC	CASTRGAISNEQFF
TRBV5-8	TRBJ2-7	TRBD1	.	TGTGCCAGCAGCTCCGGGACAGGGTTCTACGAGCAGTACTTC	CASSSGTGFYEQYF
TRBV24-1	TRBJ2-3	.	.	TGTGCCACCAGTGATCCCCGGGCAGGGGCCACAGATACGCAGTATTTT	CATSDPRAGATDTQYF
TRBV30	TRBJ2-3	TRBD1	.	TGTGCCTGGAAACGCGAAGGACAGGGAGTCACAGATACGCAGTATTTT	CAWKREGQGVTDTQYF
TRBV15	TRBJ1-2	.	.	TGTGCCACCAGCAGAGGGACAGCCCCTGTGGGTGGCTACACCTTC	CATSRGTAPVGGYTF
TRBV28	TRBJ1-4	TRBD1	.	TGTGCCAGCAGTTCATGGGGCCTGGACAGGGGAAGTGAAAAACTGTTTTTT	CASSSWGLDRGSEKLFF
TRBV5-6	TRBJ2-7	TRBD2	.	TGTGCCAGCAGCCGGTGGGGGACTACGACCTACGAGCAGTACTTC	CASSRWGTTTYEQYF
TRBV24-1	TRBJ2-2	.	.	TGTGCCACCGCAGGGACGAACACCGGGGAGCTGTTTTTT	CATAGTNTGELFF
TRBV27	TRBJ1-1	.	.	TGTGCCAGCAGCCTAAGAGGGTCGGCTGAAGCTTTCTTT	CASSLRGSAEAFF
TRBV6-5	TRBJ2-3	.	.	TGTGCCAGCAAAACAGATGCGGGAAACACAGATACGCAGTATTTT	CASKTDAGNTDTQYF
TRBV5-1	TRBJ2-1	TRBD2	.	TGCGCCAGCAGCTTGGAGCCCGGACTAGCGGGAGTGGGTGAGCAGTTCTTC	CASSLEPGLAGVGEQFF
TRBV30	TRBJ2-7	TRBD2	.	TGTGCCTGGGGACTAGCTGGCGAGCAGTACTTC	CAWGLAGEQYF
TRBV3-1/TRBV3-2	TRBJ2-1	TRBD2	.	TGTGCCAGCAGCCAAGCCGGGACTAGCGGGAGTGTCACCTACAATGAGCAGTTCTTC	CASSQAGTSGSVTYNEQFF
TRBV5-8	TRBJ2-1	.	.	TGTGCCAGCAGCTTTTGGGCCCGCTCCTACAATGAGCAGTTCTTC	CASSFWARSYNEQFF
TRBV7-3	TRBJ2-1	TRBD2	.	TGTGCCAGCAGCTTAACGTTCGCGGCGGGAGCTTACAATGAGCAGTTCTTC	CASSLTFAAGAYNEQFF
TRBV19	TRBJ1-4	.	.	TGTGCCAGCACCGGGGGGGGTTTCGAAAAACTGTTTTTT	CASTGGGFEKLFF
TRBV6-6	TRBJ2-2	TRBD2	.	TGTGCCAGCAGTTCCCAGCGGGAGTCCACCGGGGAGCTGTTTTTT	CASSSQRESTGELFF
TRBV5-5	TRBJ2-7	TRBD1	.	TGTGCCAGCAGCACCACAGGGGTCCTCTACGAGCAGTACTTC	CASSTTGVLYEQYF
TRBV5-8	TRBJ2-3	.	.	TGTGCCAGCAGCTTGACACTCCTAGGGGCAGATACGCAGTATTTT	CASSLTLLGADTQYF
TRBV5-8	TRBJ2-1	.	.	TGTGCCAGCAGATCAGGGGCCTCCTCCTACAATGAGCAGTTCTTC	CASRSGASSYNEQFF
TRBV7-9	TRBJ2-1	TRBD2	.	TGTGCCAGCAGCCGCACTAGCGGGGGGTACAATGAGCAGTTCTTC	CASSRTSGGYNEQFF
TRBV19	TRBJ1-5	.	.	TGTGCCAGTAGTATAGGGTGGGACAACAATCAGCCCCAGCATTTT	CASSIGWDNNQPQHF
TRBV11-2	TRBJ2-1	TRBD2	.	TGTGCCAGCAGCCGAGGACTAGCGGGCCCTTACAATGAGCAGTTCTTC	CASSRGLAGPYNEQFF
TRBV5-1	TRBJ1-3	.	.	TGCGCCAGCAGCTTGGATCTCAGGCCCCGGGGAGGAAACACCATATATTTT	CASSLDLRPRGGNTIYF
TRBV11-3	TRBJ1-1	.	few	TGTGCCAGCAGCTTAGATTCAGGGTCGAACACTGAAGCTTTCTTT	CASSLDSGSNTEAFF
TRBV19	TRBJ2-5	.	.	TGTGCCAGTAGTATAGCAGGCGCACCTTCGGAGACCCAGTACTTC	CASSIAGAPSETQYF
TRBV6-1	TRBJ1-1	.	.	TGTGCCAGCAGTGAAGCCGGTGACAGTAAAGCTTTCTTT	CASSEAGDSKAFF
TRBV5-4	TRBJ2-7	.	.	TGTGCCAGCAGCTTACCGGGCCGCGGGGCCTACGAGCAGTACTTC	CASSLPGRGAYEQYF
TRBV27	TRBJ1-2	.	once	TGTGCCAGCAGTTCGCCAGGGCTTAACTATGGCTACACCTTC	CASSSPGLNYGYTF
TRBV19	TRBJ2-7	TRBD1	.	TGTGCCAGTAGACCGGGACAGGGGGCAGGTGAGCAGTACTTC	CASRPGQGAGEQYF
TRBV16	TRBJ2-7	.	.	TGTGCCAGCAGCCAGATCTTGGACAGCTACGAGCAGTACTTC	CASSQILDSYEQYF
TRBV2	TRBJ2-7	.	.	TGTGCCAGCAGTCCTAAGTACGAGCAGTACTTC	CASSPKYEQYF
TRBV10-3	TRBJ1-3	.	.	TGTGCCACAGAACAGGGTGGAAACACCATATATTTT	CATEQGGNTIYF
TRBV28	TRBJ1-1	TRBD1	.	TGTGCCAGCAGTTCCGGGACAGTGAGCACTGAAGCTTTCTTT	CASSSGTVSTEAFF
TRBV11-2	TRBJ1-1	.	.	TGTGCCAGCAGCTTCGGACATCCGACTGAAGCTTTCTTT	CASSFGHPTEAFF
TRBV28	TRBJ2-7	TRBD2	.	TGTGCCAGCAGAAATGGTGGGGCTAGCGGGTCCTACGAGCAGTACTTC	CASRNGGASGSYEQYF
TRBV9	TRBJ2-5	.	.	TGTGCCAGCAGCGACGGACAAAACTACGAGACCCAGTACTTC	CASSDGQNYETQYF